Listed below are T cell receptor beta chains from one sample, sequenced in a study of cytomegalovirus exposure and HLA in healthy donors. Sequencing was performed with immunoSEQ multiplex PCR; in TCRdb, only in-frame clones are kept and a portion is missing. The sample consists of about 240,000 clones, about 85% of them appearing once. Material: PBMCs. The receptors shown here come from a girl aged 2-9 years in good health and CMV-seronegative. Both conserved end residues are part of each CDR3. A D gene is named only where the DNA matches it firmly. A row's size may be missing; if present it is once, few, many or a size class.

TRBJ1-2 | TRBV27 | - | - | TGTGCCAGCAGTTCTACAGGCGTGGGGGGCTACACCTTC | CASSSTGVGGYTF
TRBJ2-7 | TRBV10-2 | TRBD2 | - | TGCGCCAGCAGCGCCACTAGCGGGGGGGCCTACGAGCAGTACTTC | CASSATSGGAYEQYF
TRBJ2-7 | TRBV20-1 | TRBD1 | - | TGCAGTGCGTGGACAGGTTACGAGCAGTACTTC | CSAWTGYEQYF
TRBJ2-3 | TRBV4-1 | TRBD2 | once | TGCGCCAGCAGCCAAGAACGTACTAGCGGGAGTGGGGATACGCAGTATTTT | CASSQERTSGSGDTQYF
TRBJ2-1 | TRBV2 | - | - | TGTGCCAGCATTGAGGGGCCAAACAATGAGCAGTTCTTC | CASIEGPNNEQFF
TRBJ2-7 | TRBV29-1 | - | - | TGCAGCGCCGTGACTGCCAGCTCCTACGAGCAGTACTTC | CSAVTASSYEQYF
TRBJ1-4 | TRBV5-4 | - | - | TGTGCCAGCAGCTTGTCTACAGGGAGTTTACTTGCAACTAATGAAAAACTGTTTTTT | CASSLSTGSLLATNEKLFF
TRBJ2-7 | TRBV4-2 | TRBD1 | - | TGTGCCAGCAGCCAAGGACAGGGAGCCTACGAGCAGTACTTC | CASSQGQGAYEQYF
TRBJ1-5 | TRBV5-5 | - | - | TGTGCCAGCAGCTTACCCAGGGCTGAGCCCCAGCATTTT | CASSLPRAEPQHF
TRBJ2-1 | TRBV10-1 | - | - | TGCGCCAGCAGTGAAGGGAGTTGGGACAATGAGCAGTTCTTC | CASSEGSWDNEQFF
TRBJ2-5 | TRBV11-2 | TRBD2 | - | TGTGCCAGCAGCTTAATTCGGACTAGCGGGGACCAGTACTTC | CASSLIRTSGDQYF
TRBJ1-1 | TRBV19 | - | - | TGTGCCAGTAGTATAGGAGGGGGAACTGAAGCTTTCTTT | CASSIGGGTEAFF
TRBJ1-4 | TRBV5-1 | TRBD1 | once | TGCGCCAGCAGGCTGGGGACAGGGGCGACGGGTTTCGAAGAAAAACTGTTTTTT | CASRLGTGATGFEEKLFF
TRBJ2-1 | TRBV30 | TRBD2 | - | TGTGCCTGGAGTGACCCGCTGATAGCGGGAACCTCCAATGAGCAGTTCTTC | CAWSDPLIAGTSNEQFF
TRBJ2-5 | TRBV9 | - | - | TGTGCCAGCAGCTTATGGGACTCCGGGCAAGAGACCCAGTACTTC | CASSLWDSGQETQYF
TRBJ1-2 | TRBV9 | - | - | TGTGCCAGCAGCGTAGGGCAGCGATACGGCTACACCTTC | CASSVGQRYGYTF
TRBJ2-7 | TRBV2 | TRBD2 | - | TGTGCCAGCGGGAGGGGCCGAAACGAGCAGTACTTC | CASGRGRNEQYF
TRBJ1-1 | TRBV27 | - | once | TGTGCCAGCAGGAAGGGGTCTGTGGCTTTCTTT | CASRKGSVAFF
TRBJ2-3 | TRBV4-2 | - | once | TGTGCCAGCAGCCAGGCACAGGGACATGATGATACGCAGTATTTT | CASSQAQGHDDTQYF
TRBJ2-2 | TRBV2 | - | - | TGTGCCAGCACCTCGACAGGTTCGAACACCGGGGAGCTGTTTTTT | CASTSTGSNTGELFF